The rows below give T cell receptor beta chains drawn from one sample of a study of patients and donors after allogeneic stem cell transplantation. TCRdb fed the RT-PCR reads into MiXCR, producing one record per CDR3 protein. The sample consists of some 230,000 distinct CDR3 sequences, roughly an eighth of them appearing once. The sequenced sample was blood, either unsorted or a sorted T cell fraction (not recorded which). These TCRs come from a human donor who was either an allogeneic HSCT recipient or a stem cell or donor lymphocyte infusion donor (not recorded which). It is not recorded whose cells these are; they may come from a transplant donor. Both conserved end residues are part of each CDR3. D genes are given only for firm matches. Rows may omit the clone size; those that give it use once, few, many or a size class.

d_gene	v_gene	abundance	j_gene	CDR3aa	CDR3nt
TRBD1	TRBV10-3	many	TRBJ2-7	CAIRGTGDGYEQYF	TGTGCGATCCGAGGAACAGGGGATGGTTACGAGCAGTACTTC
NA	TRBV20-1	many	TRBJ1-5	CSASIWDTDQPQHF	TGCAGTGCTAGTATCTGGGACACTGATCAGCCCCAGCATTTT
TRBD1	TRBV12-3/TRBV12-4	many	TRBJ2-2	CASSWGTGPMTNTGELFF	TGTGCCAGCAGTTGGGGGACAGGGCCTATGACGAACACCGGGGAGCTGTTTTTT
NA	TRBV11-2	NA	TRBJ2-1	CASSYEGLSTEQFF	TGTGCCAGCAGCTATGAGGGACTTTCAACTGAGCAGTTCTTC
TRBD2	TRBV7-2	NA	TRBJ2-1	CASSFPSGYTIEQFF	TGTGCCAGCAGCTTTCCTAGCGGGTATACAATTGAGCAGTTCTTC
TRBD2	TRBV6-1	few	TRBJ2-2	CASRKLAGGNTGELFF	TGTGCCAGCAGAAAGCTAGCGGGGGGAAACACCGGGGAGCTGTTTTTT
TRBD1	TRBV5-1	NA	TRBJ1-1	CASSPKGQGNIGEAFF	TGCGCCAGCAGCCCTAAGGGACAGGGAAACATTGGTGAAGCTTTCTTT
TRBD1	TRBV9	NA	TRBJ2-2	CASSAKGQRNTGELFF	TGTGCCAGCAGTGCAAAGGGACAGCGGAACACCGGGGAGCTGTTTTTT
TRBD1	TRBV30	NA	TRBJ1-4	CAWRGQENEKLFF	TGTGCCTGGAGAGGACAGGAAAATGAAAAACTGTTTTTT
TRBD1	TRBV6-2/TRBV6-3	many	TRBJ1-2	CASREQGAMVYGYTF	TGTGCCAGCAGGGAACAGGGGGCCATGGTCTATGGCTACACCTTC
NA	TRBV5-1	many	TRBJ1-1	CASSLGAWENTEAFF	TGCGCCAGCAGCTTAGGGGCGTGGGAGAACACTGAAGCTTTCTTT
NA	TRBV28	many	TRBJ1-5	CASSFPSRGGPRGNQPQHF	TGTGCCAGCAGTTTCCCCTCCCGGGGAGGGCCCCGTGGCAATCAGCCCCAGCATTTT
TRBD2	TRBV5-1	NA	TRBJ2-5	CASSLITSGGKTQYF	TGCGCCAGCAGCTTGATCACTAGCGGGGGAAAGACCCAGTACTTC
TRBD1	TRBV7-9	many	TRBJ1-4	CASSQGQINEKLFF	TGTGCCAGCAGCCAGGGACAGATAAATGAAAAACTGTTTTTT
NA	TRBV15	few	TRBJ1-5	CATSNGILSNQPQHF	TGTGCCACCAGCAACGGGATCCTCAGCAATCAGCCCCAGCATTTT
NA	TRBV6-6	NA	TRBJ2-5	CASKQGGETQYF	TGTGCCAGCAAGCAGGGAGGAGAGACCCAGTACTTC
NA	TRBV27	few	TRBJ1-1	CASRPLRSNTEAFF	TGTGCCAGCAGGCCCCTAAGGTCGAACACTGAAGCTTTCTTT
NA	TRBV15	few	TRBJ1-2	CATRARGADDYGYTF	TGTGCCACCAGGGCTAGGGGGGCCGACGACTATGGCTACACCTTC
TRBD2	TRBV4-2	many	TRBJ2-7	CASSQRRPALTSGSSYEQYF	TGTGCCAGCAGCCAAAGAAGACCAGCGTTGACTAGCGGTAGCTCCTACGAGCAGTACTTC
NA	TRBV7-9	few	TRBJ1-1	CASSLGQGHHGQF	TGTGCCAGCAGCTTAGGCCAAGGACACCATGGGCAATTT
NA	TRBV11-3	NA	TRBJ2-5	CASSALVGETQYF	TGTGCCAGCAGCGCCCTAGTGGGTGAGACCCAGTACTTC
TRBD1	TRBV30	NA	TRBJ2-3	CAWSRTGGTDTQYF	TGTGCCTGGAGTCGGACAGGGGGCACAGATACGCAGTATTTT
TRBD1	TRBV12-3/TRBV12-4	NA	TRBJ1-4	CASSLTGAPTNEKLFF	TGTGCCAGCAGTCTCACAGGGGCTCCAACTAATGAAAAACTGTTTTTT